What follows is one T cell receptor beta chain and its context. Its antigen remains unknown. Time point noted: week 47, end of study. Alongside topical imiquimod, each dose of vaccine comprised 300 ug of mutant IDH1 20-mer peptide. The sample belongs to a study of a mutant IDH1 vaccine in newly diagnosed glioma. Method: immunoSEQ multiplex PCR; TCRdb's copy keeps in-frame clones and lacks some. The data show tens of thousands of clones, about nine tenths seen once. V was cut by 3 bases and J by 4 bases, with 15 bases left in between. The CDR3 spans 15 residues. From germline, CDR1 is SGHAT and CDR2 FQNNGV. General study findings and limits: The study observed vaccine-induced immune responses in approximately 93% of patients.

This receptor was identified in a man between 40 and 49 years old with glioma. The sequences come from PBMCs, collected from a glioma patient whose treatment included an IDH1 peptide vaccine. The chain uses TRBV11-2 and TRBJ1-1, with D unclear. DNA for the CDR3: TGTGCCAGCAGCTTGCAGGCGAGGGTAGGCACTGAAGCTTTCTTT. The encoded protein is CASSLQARVGTEAFF.